The rows below give T cell receptor beta chains drawn from one sample of a study of memory CD4+ T cells and cytomegalovirus serostatus. This table comes from immunoSEQ multiplex PCR, and its TCRdb copy is limited to in-frame clones, with some not included. The data show around 60,000 clones, roughly 84% seen once. Source material: memory CD4+ T cells from blood. These receptors were collected from an adult in good health and CMV-seronegative. Some clones in this sample may be carry-over from other donors' samples. The conserved cysteine and the conserved F or W are not part of the CDR3 here.

v_gene,j_gene,CDR3aa
TRBV13,TRBJ2-7,ASSTGDGLGLAGEYEQY
TRBV5-3,TRBJ2-2,AGRTGELF
TRBV6-5,TRBJ2-7,ASKSGRGGLTEQY
TRBV10-1,TRBJ2-4,ASSESDRNKNIQY
TRBV28,TRBJ1-1,ASSRRLMNTEAF
TRBV19,TRBJ2-1,ASSGGGVRRGSSHEQF
TRBV7-2,TRBJ2-1,ASSLASGSSHEQF
TRBV18,TRBJ2-1,ASSAGTSGSAEQF
TRBV7-2,TRBJ2-2,ASSLIQGGTGELF
TRBV6-6,TRBJ1-3,ASTVGRSSGNTIY
TRBV5-4,TRBJ2-5,ASSLGGGGQETQY
TRBV11-3,TRBJ1-1,ASSSTGGRPTEAF
TRBV5-1,TRBJ2-3,ASSLGGRASTDTQY
TRBV7-2,TRBJ2-7,ASSASLTEQY
TRBV4-3,TRBJ2-6,ASSQDRRSSGANVLT
TRBV9,TRBJ2-3,ASSRPSAGDTQY
TRBV30,TRBJ2-1,ACTGKSYNEQF
TRBV15,TRBJ2-5,ATSRGGGQQETQY
TRBV27,TRBJ2-7,ASSPRSPYSDRYEQY
TRBV7-6,TRBJ1-5,ASSSNSGGGNQPQH
TRBV28,TRBJ1-5,ASSRSNQPQH
TRBV23-1,TRBJ1-2,ASSQSSPGQGGNYGYT
TRBV5-1,TRBJ1-2,ASSEDSYYGYT
TRBV12-5,TRBJ2-1,ASGRGQQGYNEQF
TRBV10-3,TRBJ2-1,AISEEGLNARGEQF
TRBV28,TRBJ2-4,ATRDGTKNIQY
TRBV15,TRBJ2-5,ATSRVYRASQETQY
TRBV19,TRBJ2-7,ASSRAGGKTYEQY
TRBV4-2,TRBJ2-1,ASSALGVGEQF
TRBV27,TRBJ1-1,ASSLPDRAATEAF
TRBV12-5,TRBJ1-2,ASGLNNYGYT
TRBV7-8,TRBJ2-7,ASSFSPRDSYEQY
TRBV11-1,TRBJ2-7,ASSQTDRGLSYEQY
TRBV11-3,TRBJ2-3,ASSFGLAGADTQY
TRBV2,TRBJ2-4,ASSPLGREVSKNIQY
TRBV18,TRBJ2-5,ASSGRIATQETQY
TRBV5-6,TRBJ2-7,ASSYYATGDLGEQY
TRBV7-9,TRBJ2-1,ASSLGASGNYNEQF
TRBV29-1,TRBJ2-1,SVEGQGSEQF
TRBV28,TRBJ1-5,ASRGTHNQPQH
TRBV9,TRBJ2-3,ASSVTPTSGIGTDTQY
TRBV15,TRBJ2-3,ATSSRAGGDAQY
TRBV28,TRBJ2-7,ASSSVSYEQY
TRBV9,TRBJ1-2,ASSSSPYGYT
TRBV18,TRBJ1-1,ASSPSRTEAF
TRBV5-4,TRBJ2-1,ASSSPGQGYNEQF
TRBV2,TRBJ1-2,ASSEAVFYYGYT